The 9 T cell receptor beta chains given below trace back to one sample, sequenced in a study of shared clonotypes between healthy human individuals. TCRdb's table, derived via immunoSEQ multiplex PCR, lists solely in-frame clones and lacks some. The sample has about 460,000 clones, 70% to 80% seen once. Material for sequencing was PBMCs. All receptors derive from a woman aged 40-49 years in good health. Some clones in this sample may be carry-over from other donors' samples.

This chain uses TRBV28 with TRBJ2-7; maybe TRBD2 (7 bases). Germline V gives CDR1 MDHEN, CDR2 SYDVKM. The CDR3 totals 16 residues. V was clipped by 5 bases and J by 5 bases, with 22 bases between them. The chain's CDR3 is CASSPQRGRAGDEQYF. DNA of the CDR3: TGTGCCAGCAGTCCCCAGAGGGGGAGGGCCGGCGACGAGCAGTACTTC.

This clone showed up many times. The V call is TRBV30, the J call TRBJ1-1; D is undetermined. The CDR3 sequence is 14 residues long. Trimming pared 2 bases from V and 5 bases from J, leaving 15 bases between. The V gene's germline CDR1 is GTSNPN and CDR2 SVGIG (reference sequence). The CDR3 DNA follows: TGTGCCTGGAGTTCGGGAGACCGGGGTACTGAAGCTTTCTTT. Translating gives CAWSSGDRGTEAFF. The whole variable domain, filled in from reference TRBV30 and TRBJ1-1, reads SQTIHQWPATLVQPVGSPLSLECTVEGTSNPNLYWYRQAAGRGLQLLFYSVGIGQISSEVPQNLSASRPQDRQFILSSKKLLLSDSGFYLCAWSSGDRGTEAFFGQGTRLTVV.

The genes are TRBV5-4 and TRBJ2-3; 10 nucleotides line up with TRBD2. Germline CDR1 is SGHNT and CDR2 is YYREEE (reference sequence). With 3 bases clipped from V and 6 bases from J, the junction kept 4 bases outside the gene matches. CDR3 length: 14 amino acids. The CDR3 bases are TGTGCCAGCAGCTCCACTAGCGGGACGGATACGCAGTATTTT. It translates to CASSSTSGTDTQYF.

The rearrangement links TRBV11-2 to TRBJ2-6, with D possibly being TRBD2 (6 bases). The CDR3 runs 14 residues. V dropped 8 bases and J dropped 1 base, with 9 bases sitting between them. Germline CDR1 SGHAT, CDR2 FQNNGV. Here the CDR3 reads CASGRRSGANVLTF. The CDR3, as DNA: TGTGCCAGCGGGAGGCGGTCTGGGGCCAACGTCCTGACTTTC.

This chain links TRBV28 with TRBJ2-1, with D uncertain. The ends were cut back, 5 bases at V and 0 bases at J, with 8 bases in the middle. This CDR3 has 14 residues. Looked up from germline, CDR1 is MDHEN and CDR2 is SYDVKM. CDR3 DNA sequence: TGTGCCAGCAGTCCCCGTGGCTCCTACAATGAGCAGTTCTTC. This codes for CASSPRGSYNEQFF.

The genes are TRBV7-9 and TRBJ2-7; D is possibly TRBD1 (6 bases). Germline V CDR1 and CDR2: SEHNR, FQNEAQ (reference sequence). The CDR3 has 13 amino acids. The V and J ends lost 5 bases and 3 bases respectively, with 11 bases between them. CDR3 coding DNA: TGTGCCAGCAGCCTACAGGGTATCTACGAGCAGTACTTC. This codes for CASSLQGIYEQYF.

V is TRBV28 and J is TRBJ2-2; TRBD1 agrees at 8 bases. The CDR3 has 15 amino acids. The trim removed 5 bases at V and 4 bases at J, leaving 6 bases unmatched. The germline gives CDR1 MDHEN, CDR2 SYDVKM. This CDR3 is CASSTGGTGTGELFF. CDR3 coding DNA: TGTGCCAGCAGTACAGGGGGTACGGGCACCGGGGAGCTGTTTTTT.

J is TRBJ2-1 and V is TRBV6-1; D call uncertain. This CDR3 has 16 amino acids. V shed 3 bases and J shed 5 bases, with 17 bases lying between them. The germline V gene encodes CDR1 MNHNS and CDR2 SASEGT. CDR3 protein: CASSEKRLVEDNEQFF. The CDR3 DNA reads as TGTGCCAGCAGTGAGAAAAGGCTCGTAGAAGACAATGAGCAGTTCTTC.

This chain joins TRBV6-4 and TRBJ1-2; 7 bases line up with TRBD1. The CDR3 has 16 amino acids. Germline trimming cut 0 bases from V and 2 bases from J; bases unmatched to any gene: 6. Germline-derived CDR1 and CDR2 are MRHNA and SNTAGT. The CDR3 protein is CASSDSRQGSNYGYTF. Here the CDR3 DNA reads TGTGCCAGCAGTGACTCAAGACAGGGATCGAACTATGGCTACACCTTC.